This T cell receptor (beta chain) was captured by sequencing in a study of CD8 T cells in ankylosing spondylitis. TCRdb re-called the 5' RACE reads with MiXCR, one entry per CDR3 protein. The table records 290,000 or so distinct CDR3 sequences, roughly 20% of them present only once. Study-level findings and limits: A motif of eight highly homologous TCR beta variants was seen as apparently characteristic of ankylosing spondylitis blood.

The J segment lost 4 bases and the V segment lost 6 bases, leaving 4 bases of the junction unmatched. The germline CDR1 and CDR2 sequences are LGHNA and YSLEER. This CDR3 is 15 amino acids long. With regard to this clonotype: Its antigen remains unknown.

The origin of this receptor is a female donor with ankylosing spondylitis or in good health (not recorded which). The rearrangement uses TRBV4-3 and TRBJ2-3; 13 positions match TRBD2. The sequencing input was blood, either unsorted or a sorted T cell fraction (not recorded which). CDR3 in DNA: TGCGCCAGCAGACAACTAGCGGGAGGGTCAGATACGCAGTATTTT. It yields the protein CASRQLAGGSDTQYF.